The 7 T cell receptor beta chains below come from one sample, sequenced in a study of blood T cells in healthy people across ages (dated by TCRdb to the mid-2010s). Libraries were constructed by 5' RACE. The sequencer was an Illumina HiSeq 2500. The second PCR ran for about 6 to 12 cycles and used a J-beta primer mix along with a sample-barcoded 5' primer. The public reads were quality trimmed at Q25 with fastp and then assembled into clones with MiXCR by TCRdb, keeping productive beta chains. CDR3 protein sequences are deduplicated, and each keeps its most common genes and DNA. Across this sample there are around 1.1 million distinct CDR3 sequences, with roughly two fifths seen only once. The top ten clones comprise less than 15% of the sample. Specimen: blood. Every receptor here comes from a man aged 18 to 29 in good health.

The chain couples TRBV20-1 to TRBJ2-1; D call uncertain. CDR1 and CDR2 (germline): DFQATT, SNEGSKA (reference sequence). The CDR3 is 13 amino acids. V lost 1 base and J lost 6, with 10 bases in between. The CDR3 nucleotides are TGCAGTGCTAGAGGTCCCCAGGCCAATGAGCAGTTCTTC. Its protein product is CSARGPQANEQFF.

In regard to this clonotype: The junction does not match germline at one end; this may be a read error. The chain employs TRBV7-8 and TRBJ1-2; D possibly corresponds to TRBD1 (5 bases). The CDR3 loop spans 15 amino acids. Germline CDR1 is SGHVS and CDR2 is FQNEAQ. This CDR3 reads CTSSSRGGVDYGYTF. Written as DNA, the CDR3 is TGTACCAGCAGCTCTCGCGGGGGTGTTGACTATGGCTACACCTTC. The full variable domain, its missing parts supplied by reference TRBV7-8 and TRBJ1-2, is GAGVSQSPRYKVAKRGQDVALRCDPISGHVSLFWYQQALGQGPEFLTYFQNEAQLDKSGLPSDRFFAERPEGSVSTLKIQRTQQEDSAVYLCTSSSRGGVDYGYTFGSGTRLTVV.

Only a few counts were recorded for this clonotype. This chain connects TRBV5-1 to TRBJ2-1; tentative D call: TRBD1 (8 bases). Trimming stripped 7 bases from V and 0 bases from J, with 14 bases between. The CDR3 loop spans 15 amino acids. Germline V gene lookup returns CDR1 SGHRS and CDR2 YFSETQ. The CDR3 is CASQNRGGSYNEQFF. The CDR3 DNA is TGCGCCAGCCAGAACAGGGGGGGCTCCTACAATGAGCAGTTCTTC.

With regard to this clonotype: The junction does not match germline at one end; this may be a read error. The chain combines TRBV7-9 with TRBJ1-4; 8 bases are shared with TRBD1. The CDR3 consists of 16 residues. The germline CDR1 and CDR2 sequences are SEHNR and FQNEAQ (reference sequence). The CDR3 is CASSVSDRGLNEKLSF. The CDR3 nucleotides read TGTGCCAGCAGCGTAAGCGACAGGGGCTTAAATGAAAAACTGTCTTTT.

This chain joins TRBV15 and TRBJ2-1; tentative D call: TRBD2 (6 bases). The J call may not be correct, given that the DNA end is closer to TRBJ2-7. Germline V gene data show CDR1 as LNHNV and CDR2 as YYDKDF (reference sequence). CDR3 length equals 15 residues. The CDR3 DNA reads TGTGCCACCAGCAGAGATAGGGAGGCGTACAATGAGCAGTACTTC. Encoded protein: CATSRDREAYNEQYF.

This clonotype was counted a few times. The chain recombines TRBV24-1 with TRBJ2-3, with D unresolved. V was cut by 2 bases and J by 0 bases, with 5 bases left in between. The CDR3 is 14 amino acids. Germline V gene lookup returns CDR1 KGHDR and CDR2 SFDVKD. CDR3 sequence reads: CATSDYHSTDTQYF. The CDR3 DNA reads TGTGCCACCAGTGATTATCATAGCACAGATACGCAGTATTTT.

This clonotype was picked up a small number of times. J is TRBJ1-2 and V is TRBV12-3 or TRBV12-4; D remains unclear. The CDR3 covers 15 residues. Deletions cut 6 bases from V and 4 bases from J, with 18 bases between. The CDR3 loop reads CASSDAGPGGYGYTF. DNA for the CDR3: TGTGCCAGCAGCGACGCAGGACCCGGAGGCTATGGCTACACCTTC.